The present entry profiles one T cell receptor beta chain with its context. Its antigen specificity is not known. No base qualities exist here, and no much larger clone lies one base off it. These data belong to a study of radiation and T cells in renal cell carcinoma (dated by TCRdb to about 2020). With respect to the entire study: Samples came from a clinical trial, in which primary renal cell carcinomas received 15 Gy stereotactic body radiation therapy followed by nephrectomy 4 weeks later. A total of 50 to 55 samples underwent TCR beta sequencing, made up of approximately 26 tumors and about 27 peripheral blood samples. Across all 50 or so samples, 4,016,671 unique CDR3 nucleotide sequences, encoding about 3,000,000 unique CDR3 amino acid sequences, were identified. Overall study outcomes, separate from this receptor: No pretreatment tumor biopsies were available, so the baseline intratumoral presence of clonotypes could not be determined. Because the trial had a single-armed design, the trial could not examine how radiation dose or scheduling affected the TCR repertoire. Tracking of blood repertoire dynamics stopped at less than five weeks after treatment, with no follow-up past that point. An increase in top tumor clonotypes in blood was observed from baseline to 2 weeks post-radiation, followed by contraction by 4 weeks, which was taken to suggest transient expansion of tumor-resident clones.

The meaning of the sample's time point label: baseline pretreatment blood. The treatment or condition tag for this specimen amounts to: 15 Gy SBRT to primary tumor, nephrectomy 4 weeks later. To follow tumor-enriched clonotypes, serial peripheral blood was collected from radiation-treated patients at baseline and at 2 weeks and 4 weeks after SBRT. Every patient had renal cell carcinoma of clear cell pathology. The QIAamp DNA Blood Mini Kit (Qiagen) was used to prepare genomic DNA for TCR sequencing. The analyses included only samples that passed all quality control checks. Following the manufacturer's recommendations, the immunoSEQ kit was used to generate TCR beta libraries from genomic DNA. Library preparation used a first multiplex PCR with proprietary primers, then a second PCR adding unique barcodes, with bead cleanups after each round. A positive control reaction and a negative control reaction, both provided in the kit, were run with every batch of samples. The final libraries were assessed on an Agilent 4200 TapeStation D1000 ScreenTape, pooled by volume, and quantified by qPCR. Sequencing was performed on an Illumina NextSeq500 using a MidOutput 150-cycle cartridge, with 156 Read1 cycles, 15 Index1 cycles, and the kit custom primers. The pooled library was loaded at 0.9 to 1 pM with an approximately 18% PhiX control spike-in. Concerning the study's data processing: The vendor-processed data were analyzed in R, and a clonotype was defined as all T cells that share the same CDR3 nucleotide sequence. In the clone abundance analyses, frequencies were normalized to the 10,000 most abundant clones in each sample. Public T cell clones, which averaged fewer than five per sample, were excluded before analysis. Tumor-enriched clonotypes and baseline blood-enriched clonotypes were defined as those with an abundance difference of at least 32-fold between compartments. A beta-binomial differential abundance model was used to identify clonotypes that were expanded or contracted between blood time points. Tumor-blood repertoire similarity was measured with the Baroni-Urbani and Buser coefficient, and groups were compared using two-tailed Wilcoxon tests in R. The immuneACCESS repertoire file appears here via TCRdb, limited to in-frame rearrangements. These files lack a portion of the clones; in checked studies, under half of the deficit traces to unresolved V genes, and the cause of the others is not known. The V and J calls and clone size come from that table; D and trimming were worked out from the DNA. This sample has some 100,000 clones in its table, and over 65% of those were observed once. The biggest ten clones account for roughly 6.1% of the sample.

Sequences were derived from blood, sampled from a patient whose treatment included radiotherapy and nephrectomy. The receptor was derived from a man in his 60s with renal cell carcinoma.

The encoded CDR3 is CASGVSGSSYNEQFF. The DNA sequence reads TGTGCCAGTGGGGTTAGCGGCAGCTCCTACAATGAGCAGTTCTTC. The receptor chain draws on TRBV19 and TRBJ2-1, and the D gene may be TRBD2, 6 bases matching. Between the V and J ends, shortened by 8 bases and 0 bases respectively, the junction contains 14 bases. Sequences LNHDA (CDR1) and SQIVND (CDR2) are obtained from the germline V gene (reference sequence). The CDR3 runs 15 residues from the cysteine to the phenylalanine. Only the CDR3 DNA stays, 45 bases, in frame from base 1.